The 6 T cell receptor beta chains reported below all come from one sample, sequenced in a study of blood T cell repertoires in COVID-19. Using immunoSEQ multiplex PCR, the repertoire was profiled, and TCRdb retains in-frame clones only, with some absent. The sample yields over 100,000 clones, roughly 69% seen once. Sequenced sample: peripheral blood. These receptor sequences come from a woman between 65 and 79 years old with acute or convalescent COVID-19.

The chain joins TRBV9 to TRBJ1-4; tentative D call: TRBD1 (6 bases). The CDR3 runs 18 residues. V was pared by 0 bases and J by 5 bases, with 20 bases between. Germline V CDR1 and CDR2: SGDLS, YYNGEE. The CDR3 DNA reads TGTGCCAGCAGCGTAGTTCGAACAGGACAGTGGAGGAATGAAAAACTGTTTTTT. This translates into CASSVVRTGQWRNEKLFF.

A few counts support this clone. The chain links TRBV12-3 or TRBV12-4 to TRBJ2-4, with unresolved D. Trimming pared 4 bases from V and 7 bases from J, leaving 5 bases between. This CDR3 contains 11 residues. The DNA of the CDR3 is TGTGCCAGCAGTTCCCAGAACATTCAGTACTTC. Protein sequence: CASSSQNIQYF.

This clone occurred a few times. The gene calls are TRBV5-1 and TRBJ2-2; TRBD1 matches at 9 bases. Losses at the gene ends were 2 bases for V and 7 bases for J; bases not matched to a gene: 6. The germline gives CDR1 SGHRS, CDR2 YFSETQ. The CDR3 has 15 residues. The CDR3 DNA follows: TGCGCCAGCAGCTTATCCACAGGGGGCTTCGGGGAGCTGTTTTTT. This gives the protein CASSLSTGGFGELFF.

The V call is TRBV19, the J call TRBJ1-2; TRBD1 might be the D (5 bases). The CDR3 is made up of 16 amino acids. V shed 9 bases and J shed 2 bases, with 22 bases lying between them. The germline gives CDR1 LNHDA, CDR2 SQIVND (reference sequence). CDR3 nucleotide sequence: TGTGCCAGCCAGGGCAGAGACTTCACCCTCAACTATGGCTACACCTTC. This codes for CASQGRDFTLNYGYTF.

This chain uses TRBV6-5 with TRBJ1-2; the D gene is possibly TRBD1 (5 bases). Germline-derived CDR1 and CDR2 are MNHEY and SVGAGI. Trimming removed 2 bases from V and 8 bases from J, with 12 bases in between. The CDR3 runs to 13 residues. The CDR3 nucleotides read TGTGCCAGCAGTTACCCCGGGGGTGGAGGCTACACCTTC. Its translation: CASSYPGGGGYTF.

The V and J genes are TRBV11-3 and TRBJ2-2; D is perhaps TRBD2 (7 bases). V lost 3 bases to trimming and J lost 5 bases, with 10 bases between them. CDR1 is SGHNT, CDR2 YENEEA, per germline. The CDR3 is 14 amino acids. This CDR3 reads CASSFRGGTGELFF. The CDR3 nucleotides read TGTGCCAGCAGCTTCAGGGGAGGGACCGGGGAGCTGTTTTTT.